A single sample gave rise to the 20 T cell receptor beta chains below, sequenced in a study of chemoradiotherapy in HPV16-positive cancers (dated by TCRdb to 2022 to 2024). The library was built by means of the immunoSEQ multiplex PCR assay. Here the immuneACCESS table is served through TCRdb, limited to in-frame sequences with V and J called. Missing clones are a known gap in these copies; in checked studies unresolved V genes cover under half, and the rest lacks a known reason. The sample contains around 12,000 clones, roughly 77% of them found a single time. Approximately 1.5% of the sample comes from the top ten. This sample was obtained from a patient who underwent chemoradiotherapy. The receptors come from a human donor with HPV-associated anogenital cancer.

The V call is TRBV7-6, the J call TRBJ2-5; perhaps TRBD1 as D (6 bases). There are 16 residues in the CDR3. V lost 5 bases and J 5 bases, leaving 21 bases between the germline ends. Germline CDR1 reads SGHVS; CDR2 reads FNYEAQ. In nucleotides, the CDR3 is TGTGCCAGCAGCGAGTCTTCACAGGGAACATTGGAGACCCAGTACTTC. Amino acid sequence: CASSESSQGTLETQYF. Drawing the rest from reference TRBV7-6 and TRBJ2-5, the complete variable domain is GAGVSQSPRYKVTKRGQDVALRCDPISGHVSLYWYRQALGQGPEFLTYFNYEAQQDKSGLPNDRFSAERPEGSISTLTIQRTEQRDSAMYRCASSESSQGTLETQYFGPGTRLLVL.

As for this clone: The sample carries other DNA sequences with the same CDR3. The chain uses TRBV7-9 and TRBJ2-5; D unresolved. The CDR3 loop spans 12 amino acids. Trimming took off 3 bases at V and 5 bases at J, with 7 bases between the two ends. Germline CDR1 SEHNR, CDR2 FQNEAQ (reference sequence). The CDR3 loop reads CASSLVRETQYF. CDR3 coding DNA: TGTGCCAGCAGCTTGGTTAGGGAGACCCAGTACTTC.

The chain is built from TRBV7-2 and TRBJ2-1; D is ambiguous. Germline assignment: CDR1 SGHTA and CDR2 FQGNSA. The CDR3 extends over 14 amino acids. Trimming took off 0 bases at V and 10 bases at J, with 13 bases between the two ends. The DNA of the CDR3 is TGTGCCAGCAGCTTAGCCCCCTCAATCAAGGAGCAGTTCTTC. The encoded protein is CASSLAPSIKEQFF.

V usage is TRBV27 and J usage is TRBJ2-7; no clear D gene. V lost 6 bases, J lost 7 bases, and 19 bases lay in between. Germline loops: CDR1 MNHEY, CDR2 SMNVEV (reference sequence). This CDR3 has 14 residues. CDR3 sequence reads: CASSLGSGFGEQYF. In DNA form, the CDR3 reads TGTGCCAGCAGCCTAGGGTCGGGTTTCGGGGAGCAGTACTTC.

The rearrangement uses TRBV29-1 and TRBJ2-1, with 7 nucleotides matching TRBD2. V was clipped by 6 bases and J by 4 bases; unmatched bases: 6. The CDR3 sequence is 13 residues long. Germline V gives CDR1 SQVTM, CDR2 ANQGSEA. The CDR3 loop reads CSVSSSGYNEQFF. The CDR3 DNA follows: TGCAGCGTAAGTTCTAGCGGATACAATGAGCAGTTCTTC.

This clone came up a few times. The gene calls are TRBV27 and TRBJ1-5, with 7 bases that match TRBD1. V lost 6 bases, J lost 3 bases, and 5 bases stayed unmatched. The CDR3 has 14 amino acids. Germline V CDR1 and CDR2: MNHEY, SMNVEV (reference sequence). The CDR3 region is CASRTTGDNQPQHF. The CDR3 DNA is TGTGCCAGCAGGACAACAGGGGACAATCAGCCCCAGCATTTT.

The chain links TRBV18 to TRBJ1-2; maybe TRBD1 (5 bases). CDR1 and CDR2 (germline): KGHSH, LQKENI. The germline V and J ends were trimmed by 0 bases and 6 bases, with 11 bases remaining between them. The CDR3 sequence is 14 residues long. The DNA of the CDR3 is TGTGCCAGCTCACCACCGATCAGGGTCCATGGCTACACCTTC. It codes for CASSPPIRVHGYTF.

V is TRBV11-3 and J is TRBJ1-2, with TRBD1 as a possible D gene (5 bases). Trimming pared 2 bases from V and 3 bases from J, leaving 10 bases between. Per the germline V gene, CDR1 is SGHNT and CDR2 is YENEEA. There are 14 residues in the CDR3. The CDR3 bases are TGTGCCAGCAGCTTATGGTCGGGGGACTATGGCTACACCTTC. Protein sequence: CASSLWSGDYGYTF.

This clone has just a few counts. The V and J genes are TRBV7-3 and TRBJ2-1, with 7 positions matching TRBD2. The CDR3 runs 12 residues. V lost 3 bases to trimming and J lost 9 bases; unmatched junction nucleotides: 2. Germline lookup yields CDR1 SGHTA and CDR2 FQGTGA. CDR3 coding DNA: TGTGCCAGCAGCTTTTCGGGAGGTGAGCAGTTCTTC. Residues: CASSFSGGEQFF. The full variable domain, rest sourced from reference TRBV7-3 and TRBJ2-1, is GAGVSQTPSNKVTEKGKYVELRCDPISGHTALYWYRQSLGQGPEFLIYFQGTGAADDSGLPNDRFFAVRPEGSVSTLKIQRTERGDSAVYLCASSFSGGEQFFGPGTRLTVL.

This rearrangement joins TRBV10-3 to TRBJ1-5, with 7 bases lining up with TRBD1. The V gene's germline CDR1 is ENHRY and CDR2 SYGVKD. V lost 4 bases, J lost 3 bases, and 6 bases stayed unmatched. The CDR3 is 15 residues long. Written as DNA, the CDR3 is TGTGCCATCAGTGTAGGCAGGGGGGACAATCAGCCCCAGCATTTT. It specifies CAISVGRGDNQPQHF.

J is TRBJ1-1 and V is TRBV5-6, with D maybe TRBD1 (6 bases). This CDR3 comprises 15 residues. From germline, CDR1 is SGHDT and CDR2 YYEEEE. Deletions cut 2 bases from V and 1 base from J, with 12 bases between. The CDR3 loop reads CASSLSLGGNTEAFF. The CDR3 DNA sequence: TGTGCCAGCAGCTTAAGTCTAGGGGGGAACACTGAAGCTTTCTTT.

The chain employs TRBV7-8 and TRBJ2-3, with D perhaps TRBD2 (6 bases). The length of the CDR3 is 15 residues. Trimming removed 5 bases at V and 4 bases at J, with 16 bases between. Germline V gene data show CDR1 as SGHVS and CDR2 as FQNEAQ. CDR3 DNA sequence: TGTGCCAGCAGCCGGCTGGCGGGGCCCCCAGATACGCAGTATTTT. Protein product: CASSRLAGPPDTQYF.

The chain couples TRBV4-1 to TRBJ2-1, with D hard to call. The CDR3 has 14 amino acids. CDR1 and CDR2 (germline): MGHRA, YSYEKL. V was shortened by 0 bases and J by 9 bases, with 12 bases between the two germline ends. The CDR3 region is CASSQDRRASEQFF. CDR3 nucleotides: TGCGCCAGCAGCCAAGATAGGAGAGCTAGTGAGCAGTTCTTC.

This chain connects TRBV13 to TRBJ2-5, with TRBD2 matching 9 bases. Trimming cost V 2 bases and J 1 base; bases outside gene matches: 8. Germline assignment: CDR1 PRHDT and CDR2 FYEKMQ (reference sequence). The length of the CDR3 is 17 residues. CDR3 amino acids: CASSLMGLATAQETQYF. The CDR3 DNA follows: TGTGCCAGCAGCTTAATGGGACTAGCCACCGCCCAAGAGACCCAGTACTTC.

This clone appeared a few times. The chain links TRBV7-3 to TRBJ1-1; D gene ambiguous. Trimming left V 1 base short and J 4 bases short, with 10 bases between. Germline loops: CDR1 SGHTA, CDR2 FQGTGA. CDR3 length equals 14 residues. In DNA, the CDR3 is TGTGCCAGCAGCTTAAGACCGACCAGCACTGAAGCTTTCTTT. Its protein product is CASSLRPTSTEAFF.

There are a few counts of this clone. This chain connects TRBV7-6 to TRBJ2-7, with D unclear. V lost 2 bases and J 6 bases, leaving 11 bases between the germline ends. CDR1 is SGHVS, CDR2 FNYEAQ, per germline. This CDR3 has 13 amino acids. The CDR3 here is CASSLSRAFEQYF. CDR3 DNA: TGTGCCAGCAGCTTAAGCAGAGCTTTCGAGCAGTACTTC.

This clone was found a few times. The chain links TRBV11-2 to TRBJ2-5; 9 nucleotides line up with TRBD2. With V trimmed by 4 bases and J by 6 bases, 9 bases remained unmatched. Germline V gene lookup returns CDR1 SGHAT and CDR2 FQNNGV. The CDR3 has 15 residues. CDR3 sequence (DNA): TGTGCCAGCAGCTCGCGGGGGGGCCAGGGGCAGACCCAGTACTTC. Translating gives CASSSRGGQGQTQYF. The full variable domain, rest sourced from reference TRBV11-2 and TRBJ2-5, is EAGVAQSPRYKIIEKRQSVAFWCNPISGHATLYWYQQILGQGPKLLIQFQNNGVVDDSQLPKDRFSAERLKGVDSTLKIQPAKLEDSAVYLCASSSRGGQGQTQYFGPGTRLLVL.

In DNA, the CDR3 is TGTGCCAGCAGTCGACTAGCGGGGGGGCAGGATGAGCAGTTCTTC. This encodes CASSRLAGGQDEQFF. The chain recombines TRBV13 with TRBJ2-1; TRBD2 aligns across 14 bases. The CDR3 has 15 amino acids. CDR1 PRHDT and CDR2 FYEKMQ come from the germline V gene (reference sequence). The V and J ends lost 6 bases and 8 bases, in that order; junction bases with no gene match: 6.

The table lists this clone with a count of one. The rearrangement uses TRBV7-2 and TRBJ1-2; tentatively, D is TRBD1 (6 bases). V was shortened by 5 bases and J by 5 bases, with 12 bases between the two germline ends. Germline values: CDR1 SGHTA, CDR2 FQGNSA. The CDR3 runs 13 residues. The CDR3, as DNA: TGTGCCAGCAGCCGGGGGCAGGGGTATGGCTACACCTTC. Protein sequence: CASSRGQGYGYTF.

The genes are TRBV7-9 and TRBJ2-7; no definite D call. The germline V gene has CDR1 SEHNR and CDR2 FQNEAQ (reference sequence). Trimming cost V 2 bases and J 4 bases, with 6 bases left between them. The CDR3 loop spans 12 amino acids. This CDR3 is CASSLTAYEQYF. In DNA, the CDR3 is TGTGCCAGCAGCTTAACTGCGTACGAGCAGTACTTC.